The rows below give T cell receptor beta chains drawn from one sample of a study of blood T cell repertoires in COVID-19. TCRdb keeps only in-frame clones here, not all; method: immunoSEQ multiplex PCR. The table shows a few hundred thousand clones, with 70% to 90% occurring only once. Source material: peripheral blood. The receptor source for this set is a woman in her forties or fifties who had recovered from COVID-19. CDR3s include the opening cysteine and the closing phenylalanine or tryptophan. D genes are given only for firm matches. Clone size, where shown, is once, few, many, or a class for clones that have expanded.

CASSFAGTLGISNQPQHF	TGTGCCAGCAGTTTCGCCGGGACACTAGGGATAAGCAATCAGCCCCAGCATTTT	18	.	.	TRBJ1-5	TRBV28
CASSLAQGPPETQYF	TGTGCCAGCAGCTTAGCGCAGGGCCCCCCAGAGACCCAGTACTTC	15	.	.	TRBJ2-5	TRBV7-8
CASSQVRGPFGAGTEAFF	TGCGCCAGCAGCCAAGTCCGTGGACCCTTTGGGGCTGGGACTGAAGCTTTCTTT	18	.	.	TRBJ1-1	TRBV4-1
CATRGQGIEKLFF	TGTGCCACCCGGGGACAGGGTATAGAGAAACTGTTTTTT	13	TRBD1	.	TRBJ1-4	TRBV7-2
CASSVSAGVSYNEQFF	TGTGCCAGCAGCGTATCAGCGGGGGTCTCCTACAATGAGCAGTTCTTC	16	TRBD2	.	TRBJ2-1	TRBV9
CASSLTGEKLFF	TGTGCCAGCAGCTTGACGGGTGAAAAACTGTTTTTT	12	.	.	TRBJ1-4	TRBV7-9
CASSSRTGANTGELFF	TGTGCCAGCAGCTCCCGGACAGGAGCGAACACCGGGGAGCTGTTTTTT	16	TRBD1	once	TRBJ2-2	TRBV9
CASSETSGFFSSYNEQFF	TGTGCCAGCAGCGAGACTAGCGGCTTCTTTAGCTCCTACAATGAGCAGTTCTTC	18	TRBD2	.	TRBJ2-1	TRBV11-2
CASNRISGANVLTF	TGTGCCAGTAACAGGATTTCTGGGGCCAACGTCCTGACTTTC	14	.	.	TRBJ2-6	TRBV19
CASSDRRQGAGEKLFF	TGTGCCAGCAGCGATAGACGACAGGGGGCCGGGGAAAAACTGTTTTTT	16	TRBD1	.	TRBJ1-4	TRBV7-2
CASSLGTGGNEKLFF	TGTGCCAGCAGCTTGGGGACAGGGGGTAATGAAAAACTGTTTTTT	15	TRBD1	.	TRBJ1-4	TRBV5-6
CASSDPRDRGITGELFF	TGTGCCAGCAGCGACCCGAGGGACAGGGGAATTACCGGGGAGCTGTTTTTT	17	TRBD1	.	TRBJ2-2	TRBV9
CASRKDLDNEQFF	TGTGCCAGCAGGAAAGACTTGGACAATGAGCAGTTCTTC	13	.	.	TRBJ2-1	TRBV3-1/TRBV3-2
CATQRGAWSELFF	TGTGCCACCCAACGGGGGGCCTGGTCGGAGCTGTTTTTT	13	.	.	TRBJ2-2	TRBV19
CASSFASGQETQYF	TGTGCCAGCAGCTTTGCTAGCGGCCAAGAGACCCAGTACTTC	14	TRBD2	.	TRBJ2-5	TRBV7-2
CASSRQGETQYF	TGTGCCAGCAGCCGACAGGGAGAGACCCAGTACTTC	12	TRBD1	.	TRBJ2-5	TRBV16
CASSLPGYGYTF	TGTGCCAGCAGTTTACCAGGGTACGGCTACACCTTC	12	.	once	TRBJ1-2	TRBV28
CASSLSRNQPQHF	TGTGCCAGCAGTTTGTCGAGGAATCAGCCCCAGCATTTT	13	.	.	TRBJ1-5	TRBV27
CASSLAGSSYNEQFF	TGCGCCAGCAGCCTAGCGGGGAGCTCCTACAATGAGCAGTTCTTC	15	TRBD2	.	TRBJ2-1	TRBV4-1
CASSRLVPTSGGYEQYF	TGTGCCAGCAGCCGTCTGGTCCCAACTAGCGGGGGTTACGAGCAGTACTTC	17	TRBD2	.	TRBJ2-7	TRBV7-9
CASSLRGRTPTYNEQFF	TGTGCCAGCAGTTTACGTGGGAGGACCCCTACCTACAATGAGCAGTTCTTC	17	.	.	TRBJ2-1	TRBV27
CARRAPGTNNSNQPQHF	TGTGCCAGAAGAGCCCCCGGGACAAATAACAGCAATCAGCCCCAGCATTTT	17	.	.	TRBJ1-5	TRBV5-3
CASSQGAGRESEQYF	TGTGCCAGCAGCCAGGGGGCAGGTAGGGAATCCGAGCAGTACTTC	15	.	.	TRBJ2-7	TRBV3-1/TRBV3-2
CASSLTQGLWYGYTF	TGTGCCAGCAGTTTAACACAGGGGCTGTGGTATGGCTACACCTTC	15	TRBD1	.	TRBJ1-2	TRBV27
CASSYSRRSNQPQHF	TGTGCCAGCAGTTATTCTAGACGGTCCAATCAGCCCCAGCATTTT	15	.	.	TRBJ1-5	TRBV6-5
CASSLFGGYEKLFF	TGTGCCAGCAGTTTATTTGGGGGCTACGAAAAACTGTTTTTT	14	.	.	TRBJ1-4	TRBV28
CASSEDRGGGNTIYF	TGTGCCAGCAGTGAGGACAGGGGAGGTGGAAACACCATATATTTT	15	TRBD1	.	TRBJ1-3	TRBV6-1
CASSVHRGLDGNQPQHF	TGTGCCAGCAGCGTACACAGGGGGCTGGATGGCAATCAGCCCCAGCATTTT	17	TRBD1	.	TRBJ1-5	TRBV7-9
CAWDTGTSPHEQFF	TGTGCCTGGGACACCGGGACTAGCCCCCATGAGCAGTTCTTC	14	TRBD2	.	TRBJ2-1	TRBV30
CAGKPGLAGGRFGGELFF	TGTGCCGGGAAACCGGGACTAGCGGGGGGGCGGTTCGGCGGGGAGCTGTTTTTT	18	TRBD2	.	TRBJ2-2	TRBV30
CASSFDGVQPQHF	TGCGCCAGCAGCTTCGACGGGGTGCAGCCCCAGCATTTT	13	.	.	TRBJ1-5	TRBV5-1
CASSPSTGTLNTEAFF	TGTGCCAGCAGTCCCTCCACCGGGACACTGAACACTGAAGCTTTCTTT	16	.	.	TRBJ1-1	TRBV28
CASSYVDRGAGNTIYF	TGTGCCAGCAGCTATGTAGACAGGGGCGCTGGAAACACCATATATTTT	16	TRBD1	.	TRBJ1-3	TRBV5-6
CASSRPGQGQSGNTIYF	TGTGCCAGCAGCCGCCCCGGGCAGGGGCAGTCTGGAAACACCATATATTTT	17	.	once	TRBJ1-3	TRBV3-1/TRBV3-2
CASSQEVGGGAGELFF	TGTGCCAGCAGCCAAGAAGTGGGCGGGGGCGCCGGGGAGCTGTTTTTT	16	.	.	TRBJ2-2	TRBV3-1/TRBV3-2
CASSIRGGDNEQFF	TGTGCCAGTAGTATTCGGGGAGGGGATAATGAGCAGTTCTTC	14	TRBD2	.	TRBJ2-1	TRBV19
CASNFFSGPSNQPQHF	TGTGCCAGCAACTTCTTTTCGGGTCCGAGCAATCAGCCCCAGCATTTT	16	.	.	TRBJ1-5	TRBV5-8
CAISENGQSSYEQYF	TGTGCCATCAGTGAAAATGGACAAAGCTCCTACGAGCAGTACTTC	15	.	.	TRBJ2-7	TRBV10-3
CASSVDPGVESPLHF	TGTGCCAGCAGCGTAGACCCAGGGGTTGAATCACCCCTCCACTTT	15	.	.	TRBJ1-6	TRBV9
CASSDRTGGFSEQYF	TGTGCCAGCAGTGACAGGACAGGGGGCTTTAGCGAGCAGTACTTC	15	TRBD1	.	TRBJ2-7	TRBV6-1
CALRIAGGNDNEQFF	TGTGCCCTCCGAATAGCGGGAGGGAACGACAATGAGCAGTTCTTC	15	TRBD2	once	TRBJ2-1	TRBV10-3
CASSLREFIYEQYF	TGTGCCAGCAGTTTGAGGGAGTTTATCTACGAGCAGTACTTC	14	.	.	TRBJ2-7	TRBV28
CASSLALGTGYNEQFF	TGTGCCAGCAGCTTGGCACTGGGGACAGGGTACAATGAGCAGTTCTTC	16	TRBD1	.	TRBJ2-1	TRBV5-4